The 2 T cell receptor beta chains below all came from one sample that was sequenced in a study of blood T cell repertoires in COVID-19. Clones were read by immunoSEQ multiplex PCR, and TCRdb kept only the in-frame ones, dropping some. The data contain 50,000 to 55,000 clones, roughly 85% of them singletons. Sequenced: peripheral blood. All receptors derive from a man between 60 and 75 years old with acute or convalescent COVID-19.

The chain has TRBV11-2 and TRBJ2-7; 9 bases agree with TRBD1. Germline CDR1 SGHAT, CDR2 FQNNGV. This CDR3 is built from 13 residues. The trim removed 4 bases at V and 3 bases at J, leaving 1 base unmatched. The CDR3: CASSSDRGYEQYF. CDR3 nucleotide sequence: TGTGCCAGCAGCTCGGACAGGGGCTACGAGCAGTACTTC.

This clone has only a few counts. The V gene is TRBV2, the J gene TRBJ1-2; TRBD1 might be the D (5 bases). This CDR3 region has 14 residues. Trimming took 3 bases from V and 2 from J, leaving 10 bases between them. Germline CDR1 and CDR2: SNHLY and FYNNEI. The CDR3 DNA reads TGTGCCAGCAGTGAGCTGGGGCAGAACTATGGCTACACCTTC. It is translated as CASSELGQNYGYTF. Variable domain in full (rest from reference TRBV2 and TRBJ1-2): EPEVTQTPSHQVTQMGQEVILRCVPISNHLYFYWYRQILGQKVEFLVSFYNNEISEKSEIFDDQFSVERPDGSNFTLKIRSTKLEDSAMYFCASSELGQNYGYTFGSGTRLTVV.